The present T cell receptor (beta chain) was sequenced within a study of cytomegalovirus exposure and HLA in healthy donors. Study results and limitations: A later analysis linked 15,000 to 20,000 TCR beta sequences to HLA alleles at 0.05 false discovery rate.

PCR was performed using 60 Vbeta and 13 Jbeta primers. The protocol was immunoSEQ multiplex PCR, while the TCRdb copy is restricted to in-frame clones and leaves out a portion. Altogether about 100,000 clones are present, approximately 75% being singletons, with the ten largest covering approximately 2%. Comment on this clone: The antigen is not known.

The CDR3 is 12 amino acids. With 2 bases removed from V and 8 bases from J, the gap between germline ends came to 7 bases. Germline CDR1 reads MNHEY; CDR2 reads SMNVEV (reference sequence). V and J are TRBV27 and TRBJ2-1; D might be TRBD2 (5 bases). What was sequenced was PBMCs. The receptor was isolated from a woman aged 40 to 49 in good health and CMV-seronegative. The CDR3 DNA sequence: TGTGCCAGCAGTTTAGTCGGGGATGAGCAGTTCTTC. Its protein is CASSLVGDEQFF.